What follows describes a single T cell receptor beta chain. Under the authors' procedure: How many nucleated cells were present was estimated from reference gene primer amplification. Assay: immunoSEQ multiplex PCR; the TCRdb copy retains only in-frame clones and omits some. V, J and clone size reflect that table, while D and trimming were determined from the DNA. The table lists 65,000 to 75,000 clones, nearly 80% of them singletons. Per germline, CDR1 SGHTA and CDR2 FQGNSA. The ends lost 4 bases at V and 1 base at J; junction bases unmatched: 9. The CDR3 is 17 amino acids. This entry belongs to a study of blood T cell repertoires in COVID-19.

The chain links TRBV7-2 to TRBJ2-1, with 8 nucleotides matching TRBD2. This TCR derives from a human donor in a cohort sampled during active COVID-19. Material for sequencing was peripheral blood. The CDR3 here is CASSSGGGVRSYNEQFF. Here the CDR3 DNA reads TGTGCCAGCAGCTCCGGGGGGGGCGTAAGGTCCTACAATGAGCAGTTCTTC.